This TCR beta chain was observed in a study of blood T cell repertoires in COVID-19. Looking at the study overall: Material from acute and convalescent COVID-19 was sourced from the United States, Italy and Spain.

There are 19 residues in the CDR3. V was clipped by 6 bases and J by 1 base; unmatched bases: 16. Germline CDR1 reads MNHEY; CDR2 reads SVGEGT. Sequencing used immunoSEQ multiplex PCR; TCRdb keeps in-frame clones, though not all of them. This table holds a few hundred thousand clones, less than 90% found once. The specimen was PBMCs or T cells enriched from blood (not recorded which). The chain is built from TRBV6-2 or TRBV6-3 and TRBJ2-4; 9 bases are a match to TRBD1. This clonotype was obtained from a woman between 50 and 59 years old who had recovered from COVID-19. CDR3 sequence: CASSSGTGFNAVAKNIQYF. Written as DNA, the CDR3 is TGTGCCAGCAGCTCCGGGACAGGGTTTAACGCGGTTGCCAAAAACATTCAGTACTTC.